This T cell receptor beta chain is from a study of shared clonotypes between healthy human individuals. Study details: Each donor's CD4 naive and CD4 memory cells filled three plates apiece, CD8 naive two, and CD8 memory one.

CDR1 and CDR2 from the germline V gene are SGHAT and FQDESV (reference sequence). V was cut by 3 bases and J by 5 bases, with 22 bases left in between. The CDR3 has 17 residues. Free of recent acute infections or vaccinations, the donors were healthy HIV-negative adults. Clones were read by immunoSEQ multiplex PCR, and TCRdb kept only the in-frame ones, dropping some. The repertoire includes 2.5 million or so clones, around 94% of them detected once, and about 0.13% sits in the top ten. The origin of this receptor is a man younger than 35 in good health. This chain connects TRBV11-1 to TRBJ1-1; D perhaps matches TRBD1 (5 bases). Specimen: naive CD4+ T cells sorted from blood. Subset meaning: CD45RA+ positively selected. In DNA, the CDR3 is TGTGCCAGCAGCTTTCCACGGACCGAGAGGGGAAGTACTGAAGCTTTCTTT. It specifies CASSFPRTERGSTEAFF.